The 25 T cell receptor beta chains listed next were all sequenced from one sample in a study of cytomegalovirus exposure and HLA in healthy donors. The PCR had 60 Vbeta and 13 Jbeta primers. Libraries were prepared by immunoSEQ multiplex PCR; TCRdb keeps only in-frame clonotypes and omits some of them. The table shows around 150,000 clones, with around 80% occurring only once. The sample consisted of PBMCs. These receptors were collected from a male donor in good health and CMV-seropositive.

The chain uses TRBV28 and TRBJ2-1; the match to TRBD1 covers 7 bases. The germline V gene encodes CDR1 MDHEN and CDR2 SYDVKM. V lost 2 bases and J lost 5; bases outside the gene matches: 6. The CDR3 has 15 amino acids. The CDR3 DNA sequence: TGTGCCAGCAGTTTACTCGGGACAGCAAACAATGAGCAGTTCTTC. Translated: CASSLLGTANNEQFF.

The chain is built from TRBV27 and TRBJ2-7, with TRBD1 identical over 8 bases. The germline V gene encodes CDR1 MNHEY and CDR2 SMNVEV (reference sequence). This CDR3 contains 15 residues. V lost 4 bases and J lost 6; bases outside the gene matches: 11. The CDR3 loop is CASSSTGAPASEQYF. The DNA of the CDR3 is TGTGCCAGCAGTTCGACAGGGGCCCCTGCTTCCGAGCAGTACTTC.

This sequence joins TRBV6-4 and TRBJ2-3, with a possible D match to TRBD2 (6 bases). Germline V gene lookup returns CDR1 MRHNA and CDR2 SNTAGT. The V end lost 6 bases, the J end lost 1 base, and 17 bases lay between the germline ends. The CDR3 is 16 residues long. CDR3 in amino acids: CASRGRRVLRTDTQYF. The CDR3 DNA reads as TGTGCCAGCAGGGGGAGGCGGGTTCTTCGCACAGATACGCAGTATTTT.

This clone was detected only once. This sequence joins TRBV28 and TRBJ2-4, with unresolved D. Germline V CDR1 and CDR2: MDHEN, SYDVKM. The CDR3 runs to 16 residues. V lost 5 bases, J lost 1 base, and 15 bases lay in between. This chain's CDR3 is CASSTPAAQAKNIQYF. The CDR3 DNA reads TGTGCCAGCAGTACCCCGGCAGCGCAGGCCAAAAACATTCAGTACTTC.

This chain joins TRBV29-1 and TRBJ2-6, with TRBD1 identical over 7 bases. With V trimmed by 1 base and J by 2 bases, 2 bases remained unmatched. The germline gives CDR1 SQVTM, CDR2 ANQGSEA. The CDR3 is 15 amino acids. In nucleotides, the CDR3 is TGCAGCGTTGAAGTAGGGGGCACTGGGGCCAACGTCCTGACTTTC. It yields the protein CSVEVGGTGANVLTF.

The J gene is TRBJ2-2, the V gene TRBV11-2; TRBD1 might be the D (6 bases). V lost 5 bases to trimming and J lost 4 bases, with 14 bases between them. Germline CDR1 SGHAT, CDR2 FQNNGV. This CDR3 is built from 15 residues. The CDR3 loop reads CASSKQGFFTGELFF. Written as DNA, the CDR3 is TGTGCCAGCAGCAAACAGGGTTTCTTCACCGGGGAGCTGTTTTTT.

The chain combines TRBV21-1 with TRBJ2-3; the table's D call, TRBD1, was not checked against the DNA. TRBV21-1 is tagged as a pseudogene. The CDR3 is 18 amino acids. CDR3 amino acids: CASSKNSTTGEETDTQYF. CDR3 nucleotides: TGTGCCAGCAGCAAAAACTCTACAACAGGGGAAGAAACAGATACGCAGTATTTT.

The V call is TRBV28, the J call TRBJ2-1, with a weak D call TRBD2 (7 bases). V was shortened by 6 bases and J by 6 bases, with 24 bases between the two germline ends. Germline CDR1 and CDR2: MDHEN and SYDVKM. This CDR3 is built from 17 residues. Written as DNA, the CDR3 is TGTGCCAGCAGCCTGCTGGGGGGGCTAGCTAGTGGCAATGAGCAGTTCTTC. Its protein product is CASSLLGGLASGNEQFF.

This clone was observed once. The chain links TRBV6-5 to TRBJ2-7; 10 bases align to TRBD1. J lost 4 bases, V lost 4 bases, and 7 bases had no gene match. Germline assignment: CDR1 MNHEY and CDR2 SVGAGI. The CDR3 covers 15 residues. Here the CDR3 reads CASSFTGTGVYEQYF. CDR3 sequence (DNA): TGTGCCAGCAGTTTCACCGGGACAGGGGTTTACGAGCAGTACTTC.

The V gene is TRBV27, the J gene TRBJ1-2; TRBD1 agrees at 7 bases. Looked up from germline, CDR1 is MNHEY and CDR2 is SMNVEV (reference sequence). Trimming cost V 6 bases and J 3 bases; bases outside gene matches: 4. The CDR3 runs 13 residues. DNA of the CDR3: TGTGCCAGCAGCGACACAGGGGACTATGGCTACACCTTC. Its translation: CASSDTGDYGYTF.

CDR3 in amino acids: CSVEVYSSYEQYF. CDR3 DNA sequence: TGCAGCGTTGAAGTCTACAGCTCCTACGAGCAGTACTTC. This chain links TRBV29-1 with TRBJ2-7, with D uncertain. CDR3 length: 13 residues. V was trimmed by 1 base and J by 0 bases, leaving 7 bases between them. In germline, CDR1 is SQVTM, CDR2 ANQGSEA.

This chain connects TRBV6-5 to TRBJ2-1; TRBD2 aligns across 13 bases. This CDR3 region has 15 residues. CDR1 is MNHEY, CDR2 SVGAGI, per germline. Trimming removed 7 bases from V and 5 bases from J; junction bases left unmatched: 5. CDR3 amino acids: CASNIGTSGNNEQFF. DNA for the CDR3: TGTGCCAGCAACATAGGGACTAGCGGGAACAATGAGCAGTTCTTC.

V is TRBV9 and J is TRBJ1-2; perhaps TRBD1 as D (6 bases). Germline CDR1 and CDR2: SGDLS and YYNGEE. Deletions cut 4 bases from V and 6 bases from J, with 19 bases between. The CDR3 consists of 15 residues. This chain's CDR3 is CASSTLVGGLDGYTF. The CDR3, as DNA: TGTGCCAGCAGCACACTGGTCGGGGGGCTGGATGGCTACACCTTC.

V is TRBV28 and J is TRBJ2-3; 10 positions match TRBD2. In germline, CDR1 is MDHEN, CDR2 SYDVKM. This CDR3 is 16 amino acids long. V shed 6 bases and J 7 bases; nucleotides not matched to a gene: 13. DNA of the CDR3: TGTGCCAGCAGCGACCATAAAGGACTAGCGGACTATACGCAGTATTTT. Its translation is CASSDHKGLADYTQYF.

The chain carries TRBV5-5 and TRBJ1-5; D is unclear. The CDR3 runs 14 residues. Germline CDR1 SGHKS, CDR2 YYEKEE (reference sequence). Trimming left V 2 bases short and J 3 bases short, with 9 bases between. The CDR3 DNA reads TGTGCCAGCAGCTTATCCCCTCCCAATCAGCCCCAGCATTTT. It yields the protein CASSLSPPNQPQHF.

Here the CDR3 DNA reads TGTGCCAGCAGCTTAGTATCCGGGCGGGGGGGCTACAATGAGCAGTTCTTC. Translated, it gives CASSLVSGRGGYNEQFF. V gene TRBV7-2 combines with J gene TRBJ2-1; 9 positions agree with TRBD2. In germline, CDR1 is SGHTA, CDR2 FQGNSA. The CDR3 is made up of 17 amino acids. Germline trimming cut 1 base from V and 3 bases from J; bases unmatched to any gene: 7.

The rearrangement joins TRBV15 to TRBJ2-7, with D possibly being TRBD1 (6 bases). V lost 5 bases and J lost 1, with 12 bases in between. This CDR3 is 14 amino acids long. Germline-derived CDR1 and CDR2 are LNHNV and YYDKDF (reference sequence). The CDR3 spells CATSSPDRSYEQYF. CDR3 bases: TGTGCCACCAGCTCCCCAGACAGGTCCTACGAGCAGTACTTC. Combining the CDR3 with reference TRBV15 and TRBJ2-7 gives the whole variable domain DAMVIQNPRYQVTQFGKPVTLSCSQTLNHNVMYWYQQKSSQAPKLLFHYYDKDFNNEADTPDNFQSRRPNTSFCFLDIRSPGLGDTAMYLCATSSPDRSYEQYFGPGTRLTVT.

This sequence joins TRBV19 and TRBJ1-1; 9 bases line up with TRBD1. Germline assignment: CDR1 LNHDA and CDR2 SQIVND (reference sequence). J was trimmed by 8 bases and V by 2 bases; bases with no gene match: 9. CDR3 length equals 15 residues. In DNA form, the CDR3 reads TGTGCCAGTAGTATATTAGCCGGGACAGGGACAGAAGCTTTCTTT. As protein: CASSILAGTGTEAFF.

Details on this clone: The junction does not match germline at one end; this may be a read error. The genes are TRBV6-6 and TRBJ2-6; D may be TRBD1 (5 bases). CDR1 is MNHNY, CDR2 SVGAGI, per germline (reference sequence). The CDR3 has 16 residues. The CDR3 loop is CASSYSSGSGANGLTF. CDR3 nucleotide sequence: TGTGCCAGCAGTTACTCATCCGGGTCTGGGGCCAACGGCCTGACTTTC.

As regards this clone: Other DNA variants within this sample encode the same CDR3. V usage is TRBV9 and J usage is TRBJ2-5; 7 positions agree with TRBD1. Germline V CDR1 and CDR2: SGDLS, YYNGEE. Losses at the gene ends were 3 bases for V and 0 bases for J; bases not matched to a gene: 5. The CDR3 loop spans 15 amino acids. The CDR3 protein is CASSADDRDQETQYF. In nucleotides, the CDR3 is TGTGCCAGCAGCGCCGATGACAGGGACCAAGAGACCCAGTACTTC.

The gene calls are TRBV11-2 and TRBJ1-4, with unresolved D. Germline CDR1 is SGHAT and CDR2 is FQNNGV. CDR3 length equals 16 residues. V was clipped by 5 bases and J by 0 bases, with 13 bases between them. The CDR3 sequence is CASSPLIGATNEKLFF. Here the CDR3 DNA reads TGTGCCAGCAGCCCACTGATCGGAGCAACTAATGAAAAACTGTTTTTT.

There are a few counts of this clone. This chain connects TRBV5-1 to TRBJ2-5; 8 positions agree with TRBD2. The CDR3 runs 15 residues. Losses at the gene ends were 1 base for V and 4 bases for J; bases not matched to a gene: 6. Germline loops: CDR1 SGHRS, CDR2 YFSETQ. The CDR3 DNA reads TGCGCCAGCAGCTTGACGGGAGGGTTCGGAGAGACCCAGTACTTC. It encodes CASSLTGGFGETQYF.

This clone appeared a few times. The gene calls are TRBV6-5 and TRBJ1-5, with no clear D. Germline V gives CDR1 MNHEY, CDR2 SVGAGI. The CDR3 has 14 residues. Trimming removed 6 bases at V and 6 bases at J, with 15 bases between. The CDR3, as DNA: TGTGCCAGCAGCGATGTGGCAGGTAGTCAGCCCCAGCATTTT. Amino acid sequence: CASSDVAGSQPQHF.

The CDR3 DNA follows: TGTGCCAGCTCACCAATCCGACAGGGAAAGGTGAGGAACACTGAAGCTTTCTTT. As protein: CASSPIRQGKVRNTEAFF. The chain has TRBV18 and TRBJ1-1; 7 bases line up with TRBD1. Germline V gene sequence: CDR1 KGHSH, CDR2 LQKENI. V lost 2 bases, J lost 1 base, and 13 bases stayed unmatched. There are 18 residues in the CDR3.

As to this clone: Other DNA variants within this sample encode the same CDR3. The rearrangement links TRBV5-1 to TRBJ2-2, with 8 bases aligning to TRBD2. Unmatched junction bases numbered 1, after V lost 3 bases and J lost 3 bases. The V gene's germline CDR1 is SGHRS and CDR2 YFSETQ. This CDR3 has 14 amino acids. CDR3 sequence reads: CASSSGLDTGELFF. In DNA, the CDR3 is TGCGCCAGCAGCTCGGGACTAGACACCGGGGAGCTGTTTTTT.